A single T cell receptor (beta chain) is shown here with its context. This sample is drawn from a study of blood T cell repertoires in COVID-19. Participants spanned ages 18 to 89 years and resided in fewer than 30 US areas. The repertoire was sequenced with immunoSEQ multiplex PCR; TCRdb's copy has only in-frame clones and lacks some. The repertoire includes approximately 490,000 clones, 88% of them detected once, and just over 8% sits in the top ten. Sequencing was performed on PBMCs or T cells enriched from blood (not recorded which). The origin of this receptor is a woman aged 55-75 years who had recovered from COVID-19.

CDR3 bases: TGTGCCACCAGTGATTTTCGGGGGTGGCCTTACAATGAGCAGTTCTTC. It encodes CATSDFRGWPYNEQFF. The chain joins TRBV24-1 to TRBJ2-1; D is possibly TRBD2 (6 bases). Trimming took off 1 base at V and 4 bases at J, with 13 bases between the two ends. The CDR3 runs 16 residues. Germline CDR1 and CDR2: KGHDR and SFDVKD.